The text below deals with one TCR beta chain. This record belongs to a study of T-cell reconstitution after alpha-beta-depleted transplantation in children. There are 14 residues in the CDR3. Trimming removed 2 bases at V and 9 bases at J, with 17 bases between. Unique molecular identifiers were built into the TCRbeta library. TCRdb ran MiXCR on the PCR reads and lists one entry per CDR3 protein. The data show some 340,000 distinct CDR3 sequences, with 10% seen just once and less than 2.5% held by the top ten. This sample comprised PBMCs from the stem cell graft donor, obtained from the stem cell graft. This clonotype was sampled from a human donor who donated a stem cell graft to a child with acute lymphoblastic leukemia. V is TRBV12-3 or TRBV12-4 and J is TRBJ2-7; possibly TRBD2 for D (7 bases). The CDR3 DNA reads TGTGCCAGCAGTTTATCTCGGGGGGCGGGTTTGCAGTACTTC. Its translation: CASSLSRGAGLQYF.